This T cell receptor (beta chain) was captured by sequencing in a study of blood T cell repertoires in COVID-19. The overall study: Samples came from the United States, Italy and Spain, spanning acute and convalescent COVID-19.

The V end was cut by 7 bases, the J end by 13 bases, with 14 bases between. The germline gives CDR1 LNHDA, CDR2 SQIVND (reference sequence). This CDR3 comprises 12 residues. Data came from immunoSEQ multiplex PCR; TCRdb stores just in-frame clones and leaves some out. The table records 300,000 to 450,000 clones, around 87% of them present only once. It was during active infection that Seattle patients were enrolled and then longitudinally followed. The TCR comes from an older woman with COVID-19, enrolled during active disease. The chain recombines TRBV19 with TRBJ1-6; D unclear. The sequencing sample was made of peripheral blood. Written as DNA, the CDR3 is TGTGCCAGTACCGAACGGAGAGGCCCCCTCCACTTT. Encoded protein: CASTERRGPLHF.